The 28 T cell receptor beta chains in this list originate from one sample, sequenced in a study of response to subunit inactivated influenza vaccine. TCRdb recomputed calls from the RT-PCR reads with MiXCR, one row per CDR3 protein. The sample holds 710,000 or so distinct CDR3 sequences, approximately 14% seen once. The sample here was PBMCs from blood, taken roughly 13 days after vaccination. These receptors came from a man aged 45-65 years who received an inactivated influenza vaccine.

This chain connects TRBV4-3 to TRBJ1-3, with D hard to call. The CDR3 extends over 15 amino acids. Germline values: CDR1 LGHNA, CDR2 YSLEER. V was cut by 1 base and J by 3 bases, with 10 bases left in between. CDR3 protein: CASSQAQISGNTIYF. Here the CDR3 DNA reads TGCGCCAGCAGCCAAGCACAGATCAGTGGAAACACCATATATTTT.

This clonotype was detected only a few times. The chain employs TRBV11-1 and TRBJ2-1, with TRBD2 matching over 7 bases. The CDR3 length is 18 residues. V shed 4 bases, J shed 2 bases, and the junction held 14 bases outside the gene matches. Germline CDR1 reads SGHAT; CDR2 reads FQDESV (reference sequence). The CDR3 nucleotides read TGTGCCAGCAGCTCCCGGGGCGGGGGACCCAGAACCTACAATGAGCAGTTCTTC. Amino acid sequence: CASSSRGGGPRTYNEQFF.

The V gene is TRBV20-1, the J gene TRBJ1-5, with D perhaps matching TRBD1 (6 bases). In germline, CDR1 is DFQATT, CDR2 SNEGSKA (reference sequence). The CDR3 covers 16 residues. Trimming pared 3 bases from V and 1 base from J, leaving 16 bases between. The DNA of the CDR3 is TGCAGTGCTAGGGGGGGCGTCCGAGCGAGCAATCAGCCCCAGCATTTT. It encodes CSARGGVRASNQPQHF.

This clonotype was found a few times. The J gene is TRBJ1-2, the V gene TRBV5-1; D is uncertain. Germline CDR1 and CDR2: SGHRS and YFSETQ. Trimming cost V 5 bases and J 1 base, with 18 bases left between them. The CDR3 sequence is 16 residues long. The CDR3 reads CASSQPARTGNYGYTF. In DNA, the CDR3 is TGCGCCAGCAGTCAACCCGCCCGGACGGGTAACTATGGCTACACCTTC.

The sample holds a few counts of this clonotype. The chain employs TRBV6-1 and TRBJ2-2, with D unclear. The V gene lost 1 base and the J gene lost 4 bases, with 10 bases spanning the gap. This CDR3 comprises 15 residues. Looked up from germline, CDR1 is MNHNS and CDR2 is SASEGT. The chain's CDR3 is CASSEGLPGTGELFF. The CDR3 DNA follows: TGTGCCAGCAGTGAAGGTCTACCCGGCACCGGGGAGCTGTTTTTT.

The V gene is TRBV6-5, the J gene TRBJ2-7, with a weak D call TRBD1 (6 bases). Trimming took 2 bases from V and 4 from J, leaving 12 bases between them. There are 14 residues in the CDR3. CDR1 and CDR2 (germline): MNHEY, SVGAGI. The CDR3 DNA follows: TGTGCCAGCAGTTACCTTACAGGGATTTACGAGCAGTACTTC. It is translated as CASSYLTGIYEQYF.

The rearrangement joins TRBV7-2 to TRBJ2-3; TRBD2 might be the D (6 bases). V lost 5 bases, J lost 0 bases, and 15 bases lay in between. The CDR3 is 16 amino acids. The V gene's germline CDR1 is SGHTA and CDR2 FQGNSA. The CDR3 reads CASSPRVGGSTDTQYF. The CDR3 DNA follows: TGTGCCAGCAGCCCTCGAGTGGGAGGAAGCACAGATACGCAGTATTTT.

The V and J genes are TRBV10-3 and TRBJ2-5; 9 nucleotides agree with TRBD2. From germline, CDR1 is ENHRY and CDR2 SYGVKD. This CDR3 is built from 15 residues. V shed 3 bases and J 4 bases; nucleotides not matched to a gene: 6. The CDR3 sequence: CAISELGGGAETQYF. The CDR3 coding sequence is TGTGCCATCAGTGAACTTGGCGGGGGGGCAGAGACCCAGTACTTC.

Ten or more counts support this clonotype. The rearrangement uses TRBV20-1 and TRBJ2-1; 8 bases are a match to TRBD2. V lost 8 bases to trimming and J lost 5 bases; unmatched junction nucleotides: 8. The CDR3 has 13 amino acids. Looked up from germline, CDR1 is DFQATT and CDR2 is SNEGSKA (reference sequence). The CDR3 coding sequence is TGCAGTACCAGGACTAGCTTCCACAATGAGCAGTTCTTC. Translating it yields CSTRTSFHNEQFF.

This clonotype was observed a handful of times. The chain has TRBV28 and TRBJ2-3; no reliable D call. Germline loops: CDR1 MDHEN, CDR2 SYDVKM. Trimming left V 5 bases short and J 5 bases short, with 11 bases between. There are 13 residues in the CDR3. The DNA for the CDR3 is TGTGCCAGCAGTCCCCCTTTTGAAGATACGCAGTATTTT. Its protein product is CASSPPFEDTQYF.

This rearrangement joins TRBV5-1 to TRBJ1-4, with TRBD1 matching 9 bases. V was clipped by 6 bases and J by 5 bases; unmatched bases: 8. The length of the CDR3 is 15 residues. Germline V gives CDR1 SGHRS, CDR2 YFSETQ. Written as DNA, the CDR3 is TGCGCCAGCACAAGGGGACAGGGAAGAAATGAAAAACTGTTTTTT. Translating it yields CASTRGQGRNEKLFF.

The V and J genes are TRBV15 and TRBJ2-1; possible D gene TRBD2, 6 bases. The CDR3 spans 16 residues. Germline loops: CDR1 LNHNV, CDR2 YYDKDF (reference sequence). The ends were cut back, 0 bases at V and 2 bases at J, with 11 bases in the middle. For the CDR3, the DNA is TGTGCCACCAGCAGAGATCGTCCTAGCGCCTACAATGAGCAGTTCTTC. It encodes CATSRDRPSAYNEQFF.

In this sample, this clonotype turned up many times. DNA for the CDR3: TGTGCCAGCTCACCGCCGACTAGCGGGAGGGCCGGTGAGCAGTTCTTC. Residues: CASSPPTSGRAGEQFF. The chain uses TRBV18 and TRBJ2-1, with 14 bases that match TRBD2. CDR1 is KGHSH and CDR2 is LQKENI in the germline V gene. V shed 3 bases, J shed 9 bases, and the junction held 7 bases outside the gene matches. The CDR3 totals 16 residues.

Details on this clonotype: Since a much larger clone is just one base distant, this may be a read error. The CDR3 spells CASSQQTAHNEQFF. CDR3 nucleotide sequence: TGCGCCAGCAGCCAGCAAACGGCCCACAATGAGCAGTTCTTC. This rearrangement joins TRBV4-1 to TRBJ2-1; D is ambiguous. The CDR3 consists of 14 residues. The germline V gene has CDR1 MGHRA and CDR2 YSYEKL. V was trimmed by 3 bases and J by 5 bases, leaving 11 bases between them.

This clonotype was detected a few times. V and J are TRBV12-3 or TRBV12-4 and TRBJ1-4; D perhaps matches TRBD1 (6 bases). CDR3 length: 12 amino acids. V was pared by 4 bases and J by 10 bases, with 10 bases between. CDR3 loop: CASSSGVGKLFF. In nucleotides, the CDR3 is TGTGCCAGCAGTTCAGGGGTCGGAAAACTGTTTTTT.

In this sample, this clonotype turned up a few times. Here the CDR3 reads CASSYVRGSGELFF. The CDR3 DNA reads as TGTGCCAGCAGTTACGTGCGGGGGTCGGGGGAGCTGTTTTTT. This chain uses TRBV6-5 with TRBJ2-2, with 7 positions matching TRBD2. The CDR3 contains 14 residues. Germline V gene lookup returns CDR1 MNHEY and CDR2 SVGAGI. V shed 2 bases, J shed 8 bases, and the junction held 5 bases outside the gene matches.

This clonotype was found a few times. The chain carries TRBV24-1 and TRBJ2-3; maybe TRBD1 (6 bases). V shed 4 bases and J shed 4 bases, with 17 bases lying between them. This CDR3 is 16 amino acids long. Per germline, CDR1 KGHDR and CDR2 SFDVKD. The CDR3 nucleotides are TGTGCCACCAGTGAAGTTGGCAGGGGTGGCGCAGATACGCAGTATTTT. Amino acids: CATSEVGRGGADTQYF.

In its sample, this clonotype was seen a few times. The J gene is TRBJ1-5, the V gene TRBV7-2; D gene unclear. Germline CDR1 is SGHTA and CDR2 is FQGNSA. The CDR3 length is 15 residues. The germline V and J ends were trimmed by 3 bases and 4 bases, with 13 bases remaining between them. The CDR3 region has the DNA TGTGCCAGCAGCTTCAGAGCCGAGATTAATCAGCCCCAGCATTTT. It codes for CASSFRAEINQPQHF.

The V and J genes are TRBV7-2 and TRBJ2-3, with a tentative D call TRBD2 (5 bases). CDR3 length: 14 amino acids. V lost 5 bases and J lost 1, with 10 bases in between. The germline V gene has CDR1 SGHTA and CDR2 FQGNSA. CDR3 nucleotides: TGTGCCAGCAGCCGGAGGCGGGGCACAGATACGCAGTATTTT. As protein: CASSRRRGTDTQYF.

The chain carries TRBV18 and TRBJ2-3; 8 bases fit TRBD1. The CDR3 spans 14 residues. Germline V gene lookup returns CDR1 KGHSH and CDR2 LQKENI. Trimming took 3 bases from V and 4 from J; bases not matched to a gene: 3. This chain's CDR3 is CASSPRTGSDTQYF. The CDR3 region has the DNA TGTGCCAGCTCACCCCGGACAGGGTCAGATACGCAGTATTTT.

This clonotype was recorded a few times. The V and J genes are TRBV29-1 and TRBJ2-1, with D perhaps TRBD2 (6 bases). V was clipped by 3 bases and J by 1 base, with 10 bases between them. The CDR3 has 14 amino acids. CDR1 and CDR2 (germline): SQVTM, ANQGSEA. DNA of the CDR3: TGCAGCGTTGACCCCGGGACTTCCTACAATGAGCAGTTCTTC. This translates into CSVDPGTSYNEQFF.

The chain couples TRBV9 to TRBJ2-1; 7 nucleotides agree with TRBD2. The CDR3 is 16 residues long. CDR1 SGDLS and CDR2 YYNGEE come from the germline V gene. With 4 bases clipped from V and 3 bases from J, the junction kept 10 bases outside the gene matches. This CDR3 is CASSPSASGFYNEQFF. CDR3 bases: TGTGCCAGCAGCCCATCGGCTAGCGGATTCTACAATGAGCAGTTCTTC.

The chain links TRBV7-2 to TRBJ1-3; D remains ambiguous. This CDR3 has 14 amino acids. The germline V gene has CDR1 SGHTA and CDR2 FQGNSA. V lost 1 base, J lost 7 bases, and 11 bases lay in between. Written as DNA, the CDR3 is TGTGCCAGCAGCTTAGGACATTCAAGGAACACCATATATTTT. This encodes CASSLGHSRNTIYF.

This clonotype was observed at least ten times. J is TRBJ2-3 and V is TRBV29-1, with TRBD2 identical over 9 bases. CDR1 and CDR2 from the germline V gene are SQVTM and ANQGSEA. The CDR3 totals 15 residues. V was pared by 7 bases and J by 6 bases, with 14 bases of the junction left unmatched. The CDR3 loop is CSAPKGGGVFDTQYF. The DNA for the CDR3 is TGCAGCGCCCCTAAGGGCGGGGGGGTCTTTGATACGCAGTATTTT.

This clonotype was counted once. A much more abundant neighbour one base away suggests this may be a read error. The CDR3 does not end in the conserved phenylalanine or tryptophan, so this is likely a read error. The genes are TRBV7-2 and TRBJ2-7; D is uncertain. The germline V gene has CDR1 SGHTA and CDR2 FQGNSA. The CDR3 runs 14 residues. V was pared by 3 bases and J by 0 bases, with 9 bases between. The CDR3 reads CASSFQENSYEQYI. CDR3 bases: TGTGCCAGCAGCTTCCAGGAGAACTCCTACGAGCAGTACATC.

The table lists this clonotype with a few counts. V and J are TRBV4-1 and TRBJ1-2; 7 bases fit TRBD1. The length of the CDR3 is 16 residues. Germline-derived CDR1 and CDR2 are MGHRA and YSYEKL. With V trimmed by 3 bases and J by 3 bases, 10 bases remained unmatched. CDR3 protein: CASSQQQGFSHYGYTF. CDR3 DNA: TGCGCCAGCAGCCAGCAACAGGGGTTTTCGCACTATGGCTACACCTTC.

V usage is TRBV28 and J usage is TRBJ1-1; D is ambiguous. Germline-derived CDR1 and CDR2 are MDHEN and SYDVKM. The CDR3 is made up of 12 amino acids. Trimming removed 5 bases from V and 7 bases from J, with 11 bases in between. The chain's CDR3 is CASSRLGDEAFF. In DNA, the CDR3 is TGTGCCAGCAGTCGACTAGGAGATGAAGCTTTCTTT.

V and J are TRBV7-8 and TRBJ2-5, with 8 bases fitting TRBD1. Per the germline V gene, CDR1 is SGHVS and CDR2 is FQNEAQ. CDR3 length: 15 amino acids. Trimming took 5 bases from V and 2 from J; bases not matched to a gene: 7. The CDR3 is CASSMTGAPQETQYF. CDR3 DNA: TGTGCCAGCAGCATGACAGGGGCCCCACAAGAGACCCAGTACTTC.